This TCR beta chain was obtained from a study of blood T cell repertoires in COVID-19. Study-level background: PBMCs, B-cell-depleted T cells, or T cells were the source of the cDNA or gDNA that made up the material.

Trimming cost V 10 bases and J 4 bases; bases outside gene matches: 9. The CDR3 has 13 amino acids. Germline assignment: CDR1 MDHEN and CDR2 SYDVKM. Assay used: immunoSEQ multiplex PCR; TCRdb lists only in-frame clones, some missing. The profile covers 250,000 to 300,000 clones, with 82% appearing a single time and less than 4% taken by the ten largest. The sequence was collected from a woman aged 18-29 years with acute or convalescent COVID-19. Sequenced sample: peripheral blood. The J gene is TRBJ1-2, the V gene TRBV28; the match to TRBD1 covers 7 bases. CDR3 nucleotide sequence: TGTGCCACCGCGACGCAGGGGGTCTATGGCTACACCTTC. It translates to CATATQGVYGYTF.